This is a list of T cell receptor beta chains from one sample in a study of blood T cell repertoires in COVID-19. TCRdb's copy holds only in-frame clones and misses some; the assay was immunoSEQ multiplex PCR. Among around 65,000 clones, less than 85% were seen once, and the ten largest hold about 15%. Material for sequencing was peripheral blood. The receptor set was obtained from a man older than 75 with active COVID-19. Each CDR3 is given with its conserved first and last residue. Fields, in order: V gene, clone size, J gene, CDR3 length, D gene, CDR3 protein, CDR3 DNA. D genes are given only for firm matches. Clone size is shown for a subset of rows, as once, few, many or a class of expanded clone.

v_call: TRBV6-2/TRBV6-3
clone_size: -
j_call: TRBJ1-1
cdr3_length: 17
d_call: TRBD1
cdr3_aa: CASSYPGTGAGYTEAFF
cdr3_nt: TGTGCCAGCAGTTACCCCGGGACAGGGGCCGGATACACTGAAGCTTTCTTT

v_call: TRBV28
clone_size: -
j_call: TRBJ1-2
cdr3_length: 13
d_call: TRBD1
cdr3_aa: CASSTRGRYGYTF
cdr3_nt: TGTGCCAGCAGTACCAGGGGGCGTTATGGCTACACCTTC

v_call: TRBV27
clone_size: -
j_call: TRBJ1-1
cdr3_length: 15
d_call: -
cdr3_aa: CASSEILRENTEAFF
cdr3_nt: TGTGCCAGCAGCGAAATCCTCAGGGAGAACACTGAAGCTTTCTTT

v_call: TRBV6-5
clone_size: -
j_call: TRBJ2-1
cdr3_length: 15
d_call: TRBD2
cdr3_aa: CASSRTSGGWNEQFF
cdr3_nt: TGTGCCAGCAGCCGAACTAGCGGGGGGTGGAATGAGCAGTTCTTC

v_call: TRBV3-1/TRBV3-2
clone_size: -
j_call: TRBJ1-2
cdr3_length: 15
d_call: TRBD1
cdr3_aa: CASSQGGGTNYGYTF
cdr3_nt: TGTGCCAGCAGCCAAGGAGGGGGCACCAACTATGGCTACACCTTC

v_call: TRBV6-5
clone_size: -
j_call: TRBJ1-6
cdr3_length: 14
d_call: -
cdr3_aa: CASSANQGNSPLHF
cdr3_nt: TGTGCCAGCAGCGCGAACCAGGGAAATTCACCCCTCCACTTT

v_call: TRBV6-2/TRBV6-3
clone_size: -
j_call: TRBJ1-5
cdr3_length: 18
d_call: TRBD1
cdr3_aa: CASSYSGAGGARNQPQHF
cdr3_nt: TGTGCCAGCAGTTACTCGGGGGCAGGGGGCGCGCGGAATCAGCCCCAGCATTTT

v_call: TRBV29-1
clone_size: few
j_call: TRBJ2-7
cdr3_length: 13
d_call: TRBD1
cdr3_aa: CSATGQGAYEQYF
cdr3_nt: TGCAGCGCCACCGGACAGGGGGCTTACGAGCAGTACTTC

v_call: TRBV4-3
clone_size: few
j_call: TRBJ2-7
cdr3_length: 15
d_call: TRBD2
cdr3_aa: CASSRDSGGTYEQYF
cdr3_nt: TGCGCCAGCAGCCGAGATAGCGGGGGAACCTACGAGCAGTACTTC

v_call: TRBV28
clone_size: -
j_call: TRBJ2-5
cdr3_length: 13
d_call: TRBD1
cdr3_aa: CASSRDREETQYF
cdr3_nt: TGTGCCAGCAGTCGCGACAGGGAAGAGACCCAGTACTTC

v_call: TRBV4-1
clone_size: -
j_call: TRBJ2-7
cdr3_length: 13
d_call: -
cdr3_aa: CASSVDTVYEQYF
cdr3_nt: TGCGCCAGCAGCGTAGATACGGTATACGAGCAGTACTTC

v_call: TRBV9
clone_size: -
j_call: TRBJ2-7
cdr3_length: 15
d_call: TRBD1
cdr3_aa: CASSVATGQGFEQYF
cdr3_nt: TGTGCCAGCAGCGTAGCTACGGGACAGGGTTTCGAGCAGTACTTC

v_call: TRBV5-1
clone_size: -
j_call: TRBJ2-2
cdr3_length: 17
d_call: -
cdr3_aa: CASSMKTGRANTGELFF
cdr3_nt: TGCGCCAGCAGCATGAAAACAGGCAGGGCGAACACCGGGGAGCTGTTTTTT

v_call: TRBV24-1
clone_size: -
j_call: TRBJ2-2
cdr3_length: 16
d_call: TRBD1
cdr3_aa: CATSDPDRGNTGELFF
cdr3_nt: TGTGCCACCAGTGACCCTGACAGGGGGAACACCGGGGAGCTGTTTTTT

v_call: TRBV7-2
clone_size: -
j_call: TRBJ1-3
cdr3_length: 15
d_call: -
cdr3_aa: CASSSWSSSGNTIYF
cdr3_nt: TGTGCCAGCAGCTCTTGGTCCAGCTCTGGAAACACCATATATTTT

v_call: TRBV6-6
clone_size: -
j_call: TRBJ2-1
cdr3_length: 16
d_call: TRBD2
cdr3_aa: CASRAALAGGYNEQFF
cdr3_nt: TGTGCCAGCAGGGCCGCACTAGCGGGAGGCTACAATGAGCAGTTCTTC

v_call: TRBV18
clone_size: -
j_call: TRBJ2-5
cdr3_length: 16
d_call: TRBD1
cdr3_aa: CASSPLQARGQETQYF
cdr3_nt: TGTGCCAGCTCACCCCTGCAGGCCAGGGGGCAAGAGACCCAGTACTTC

v_call: TRBV3-1/TRBV3-2
clone_size: few
j_call: TRBJ2-2
cdr3_length: 13
d_call: -
cdr3_aa: CASSQDITGELFF
cdr3_nt: TGTGCCAGCAGCCAAGATATCACCGGGGAGCTGTTTTTT

v_call: TRBV27
clone_size: few
j_call: TRBJ2-5
cdr3_length: 18
d_call: TRBD2
cdr3_aa: CASSLSAGLAASQETQYF
cdr3_nt: TGTGCCAGCAGTTTATCAGCCGGACTAGCGGCGAGCCAAGAGACCCAGTACTTC

v_call: TRBV7-8
clone_size: -
j_call: TRBJ2-5
cdr3_length: 15
d_call: TRBD2
cdr3_aa: CASSFSGSRGETQYF
cdr3_nt: TGTGCCAGCAGCTTTAGCGGGAGTCGGGGGGAGACCCAGTACTTC

v_call: TRBV14
clone_size: -
j_call: TRBJ2-1
cdr3_length: 12
d_call: -
cdr3_aa: CASSQGPMGEFF
cdr3_nt: TGTGCCAGCAGCCAAGGGCCGATGGGAGAGTTCTTC

v_call: TRBV9
clone_size: -
j_call: TRBJ2-3
cdr3_length: 15
d_call: -
cdr3_aa: CASSVEMRGTDTQYF
cdr3_nt: TGTGCCAGCAGCGTAGAGATGCGGGGCACAGATACGCAGTATTTT

v_call: TRBV7-2
clone_size: -
j_call: TRBJ1-3
cdr3_length: 13
d_call: -
cdr3_aa: CASSLNSGNTIYF
cdr3_nt: TGTGCCAGCAGCTTAAATTCAGGGAACACCATATATTTT

v_call: TRBV2
clone_size: -
j_call: TRBJ1-1
cdr3_length: 14
d_call: TRBD1
cdr3_aa: CASTVPQGGTEAFF
cdr3_nt: TGTGCCAGCACGGTACCCCAGGGGGGCACTGAAGCTTTCTTT

v_call: TRBV19
clone_size: -
j_call: TRBJ2-3
cdr3_length: 16
d_call: -
cdr3_aa: CASSIRSASSTDTQYF
cdr3_nt: TGTGCCAGTAGTATCCGGAGCGCGTCTAGCACAGATACGCAGTATTTT

v_call: TRBV18
clone_size: -
j_call: TRBJ2-5
cdr3_length: 16
d_call: -
cdr3_aa: CASSPVATGQLVTQYF
cdr3_nt: TGTGCCAGCTCACCAGTTGCGACAGGTCAGCTTGTGACCCAGTACTTC

v_call: TRBV4-2
clone_size: -
j_call: TRBJ2-5
cdr3_length: 13
d_call: -
cdr3_aa: CASSQETTETQYF
cdr3_nt: TGTGCCAGCAGCCAAGAGACTACCGAGACCCAGTACTTC

v_call: TRBV7-2
clone_size: -
j_call: TRBJ1-6
cdr3_length: 14
d_call: -
cdr3_aa: CASSLEQANSPLHF
cdr3_nt: TGTGCCAGCAGCTTAGAACAGGCTAATTCACCCCTCCACTTT

v_call: TRBV19
clone_size: few
j_call: TRBJ1-1
cdr3_length: 15
d_call: TRBD1
cdr3_aa: CASSLRTGMNTEAFF
cdr3_nt: TGTGCCAGTAGTCTCCGGACAGGGATGAACACTGAAGCTTTCTTT

v_call: TRBV9
clone_size: -
j_call: TRBJ2-2
cdr3_length: 15
d_call: -
cdr3_aa: CASSDEGGGTGELFF
cdr3_nt: TGTGCCAGCAGCGACGAGGGCGGTGGGACCGGGGAGCTGTTTTTT

v_call: TRBV27
clone_size: few
j_call: TRBJ1-1
cdr3_length: 13
d_call: -
cdr3_aa: CASSSKQGTEAFF
cdr3_nt: TGTGCCAGCAGTTCGAAACAGGGCACTGAAGCTTTCTTT

v_call: TRBV24-1
clone_size: once
j_call: TRBJ1-2
cdr3_length: 13
d_call: -
cdr3_aa: CATSGGYSDGYTF
cdr3_nt: TGTGCCACCAGTGGCGGTTATTCGGATGGCTACACCTTC

v_call: TRBV3-1/TRBV3-2
clone_size: -
j_call: TRBJ2-7
cdr3_length: 15
d_call: TRBD1
cdr3_aa: CASSLGQASSYEQYF
cdr3_nt: TGTGCCAGCAGCCTCGGACAGGCCTCCTCCTACGAGCAGTACTTC

v_call: TRBV7-6
clone_size: -
j_call: TRBJ2-1
cdr3_length: 16
d_call: -
cdr3_aa: CASSLVQGGSYNEQFF
cdr3_nt: TGTGCCAGCAGCTTAGTTCAGGGGGGCTCCTACAATGAGCAGTTCTTC

v_call: TRBV6-2/TRBV6-3
clone_size: once
j_call: TRBJ2-2
cdr3_length: 16
d_call: TRBD1
cdr3_aa: CASSYSRTGNTGELFF
cdr3_nt: TGTGCCAGCAGTTACTCTAGGACAGGGAACACCGGGGAGCTGTTTTTT

v_call: TRBV7-9
clone_size: -
j_call: TRBJ1-5
cdr3_length: 15
d_call: -
cdr3_aa: CASSLGAGPGQPQHF
cdr3_nt: TGTGCCAGCAGCCTGGGGGCTGGGCCGGGGCAGCCCCAGCATTTT

v_call: TRBV4-1
clone_size: once
j_call: TRBJ1-2
cdr3_length: 13
d_call: -
cdr3_aa: CASSQDGVYGYTF
cdr3_nt: TGCGCCAGCAGCCAAGACGGGGTCTATGGCTACACCTTC

v_call: TRBV7-3
clone_size: -
j_call: TRBJ2-1
cdr3_length: 16
d_call: TRBD2
cdr3_aa: CASSFDSGSSYNEQFF
cdr3_nt: TGTGCCAGCAGCTTCGATAGCGGGAGCTCTTACAATGAGCAGTTCTTC

v_call: TRBV11-2
clone_size: -
j_call: TRBJ2-5
cdr3_length: 16
d_call: TRBD2
cdr3_aa: CASSLYSGGGQETQYF
cdr3_nt: TGTGCCAGCAGCTTATATAGTGGCGGGGGCCAAGAGACCCAGTACTTC

v_call: TRBV4-2
clone_size: -
j_call: TRBJ2-7
cdr3_length: 14
d_call: -
cdr3_aa: CASSQDGLNYEQYF
cdr3_nt: TGTGCCAGCAGCCAAGACGGACTCAACTACGAGCAGTACTTC

v_call: TRBV6-2/TRBV6-3
clone_size: -
j_call: TRBJ1-1
cdr3_length: 13
d_call: -
cdr3_aa: CASSRRGNTEAFF
cdr3_nt: TGTGCCAGCAGTCGTAGGGGGAACACTGAAGCTTTCTTT

v_call: TRBV2
clone_size: few
j_call: TRBJ1-6
cdr3_length: 13
d_call: -
cdr3_aa: CASVGQGNSPLHF
cdr3_nt: TGTGCCAGCGTTGGTCAGGGGAATTCACCCCTCCACTTT

v_call: TRBV6-4
clone_size: -
j_call: TRBJ1-6
cdr3_length: 15
d_call: -
cdr3_aa: CASSDSGLGGSPLHF
cdr3_nt: TGTGCCAGCAGTGACTCAGGCTTAGGAGGATCACCCCTCCACTTT

v_call: TRBV7-3
clone_size: -
j_call: TRBJ2-3
cdr3_length: 16
d_call: TRBD2
cdr3_aa: CASSSTGTSNPDTQYF
cdr3_nt: TGTGCCAGCAGCTCAACCGGGACTAGTAACCCTGATACGCAGTATTTT

v_call: TRBV5-6
clone_size: -
j_call: TRBJ2-5
cdr3_length: 11
d_call: -
cdr3_aa: CASSVTGTQYF
cdr3_nt: TGTGCCAGCAGCGTAACGGGGACCCAGTACTTC

v_call: TRBV19
clone_size: -
j_call: TRBJ1-6
cdr3_length: 18
d_call: -
cdr3_aa: CASSADRQATTYNSPLHF
cdr3_nt: TGTGCCAGTAGTGCGGACCGACAGGCGACTACCTATAATTCACCCCTCCACTTT

v_call: TRBV3-1/TRBV3-2
clone_size: -
j_call: TRBJ1-1
cdr3_length: 14
d_call: -
cdr3_aa: CASSQDPGHTEAFF
cdr3_nt: TGTGCCAGCAGCCAAGATCCAGGCCACACTGAAGCTTTCTTT

v_call: TRBV19
clone_size: few
j_call: TRBJ2-2
cdr3_length: 16
d_call: -
cdr3_aa: CASSIRARGNTGELFF
cdr3_nt: TGTGCCAGTAGTATCAGGGCCAGGGGAAATACCGGGGAGCTGTTTTTT